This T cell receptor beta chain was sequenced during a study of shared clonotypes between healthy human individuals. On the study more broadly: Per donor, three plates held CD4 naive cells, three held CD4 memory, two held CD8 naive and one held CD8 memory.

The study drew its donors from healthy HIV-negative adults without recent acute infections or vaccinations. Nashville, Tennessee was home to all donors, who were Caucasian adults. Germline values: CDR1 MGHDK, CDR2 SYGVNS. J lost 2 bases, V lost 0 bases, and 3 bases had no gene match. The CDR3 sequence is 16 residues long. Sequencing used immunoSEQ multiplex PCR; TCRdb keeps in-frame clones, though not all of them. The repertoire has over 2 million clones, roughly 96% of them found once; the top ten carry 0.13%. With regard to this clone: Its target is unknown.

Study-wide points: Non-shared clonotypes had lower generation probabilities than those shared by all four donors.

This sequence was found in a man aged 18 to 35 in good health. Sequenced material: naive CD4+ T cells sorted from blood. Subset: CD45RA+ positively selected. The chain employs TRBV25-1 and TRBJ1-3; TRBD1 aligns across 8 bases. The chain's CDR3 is CASSEYQGAAGNTIYF. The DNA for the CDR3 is TGTGCCAGCAGTGAATATCAGGGGGCCGCTGGAAACACCATATATTTT.